These 24 T cell receptor beta chains were sequenced from one sample in a study of OX40 agonist ivuxolimab in advanced cancers. Only in-frame clones appear in the TCRdb table, and some are missing; sequencing was by immunoSEQ multiplex PCR. The sample holds 25,000 to 35,000 clones, approximately 84% seen once. The specimen comprised CD4+ or CD8+ T cells sorted from blood, sampled in a trial of the OX40 agonist ivuxolimab. The receptor source for this set is an adult with an advanced solid tumor such as melanoma, head and neck, liver or kidney cancer.

The chain has TRBV6-1 and TRBJ2-7; 11 bases match TRBD1. There are 15 residues in the CDR3. Per germline, CDR1 MNHNS and CDR2 SASEGT. V shed 4 bases and J 3 bases; nucleotides not matched to a gene: 5. The chain's CDR3 is CASSGGTGGNYEQYF. The CDR3 coding sequence is TGTGCCAGCAGTGGCGGGACAGGGGGAAACTACGAGCAGTACTTC.

This CDR3 is CASSLPSTGTGGSYEQYF. The CDR3 DNA reads as TGTGCCAGCAGCCTTCCATCGACCGGGACAGGGGGCTCCTACGAGCAGTACTTC. The chain has TRBV7-9 and TRBJ2-7; 11 bases fit TRBD1. CDR3 length equals 18 residues. Germline CDR1 SEHNR, CDR2 FQNEAQ (reference sequence). V dropped 5 bases and J dropped 0; count of bases not matched to a gene: 12.

Only one count was recorded for this clone. The gene calls are TRBV16 and TRBJ1-2, with 7 positions matching TRBD1. The CDR3 covers 17 residues. Germline V gene lookup returns CDR1 KGHSY and CDR2 FQNENV. V shed 5 bases and J 1 base; nucleotides not matched to a gene: 13. In DNA form, the CDR3 reads TGTGCCAGCAGCTCTCCTGAACAGGGGACGCTTAACTATGGCTACACCTTC. Protein product: CASSSPEQGTLNYGYTF.

The gene calls are TRBV25-1 and TRBJ2-7, with 11 bases identical to TRBD2. The germline CDR1 and CDR2 sequences are MGHDK and SYGVNS. Trimming removed 3 bases from V and 4 bases from J; junction bases left unmatched: 5. CDR3 length: 15 residues. The CDR3 DNA is TGTGCCAGCAGTGAGGGGTCTAGCGGGAGGTACGAGCAGTACTTC. It specifies CASSEGSSGRYEQYF.

This clone has a handful of counts. This rearrangement joins TRBV6-1 to TRBJ1-2; D call uncertain. This CDR3 is 15 amino acids long. Trimming took 1 base from V and 4 from J, leaving 13 bases between them. Germline V CDR1 and CDR2: MNHNS, SASEGT. The CDR3, as DNA: TGTGCCAGCAGTGAAGGGCGTGAATGGGGCTATGGCTACACCTTC. Translated, it gives CASSEGREWGYGYTF.

CDR3: CASSFVVLGQGRSPEAFF. The CDR3 bases are TGTGCCAGCAGTTTCGTGGTCCTCGGACAGGGACGTTCGCCGGAAGCTTTCTTT. The V gene is TRBV28, the J gene TRBJ1-1, with 8 bases that match TRBD1. CDR3 length: 18 residues. Looked up from germline, CDR1 is MDHEN and CDR2 is SYDVKM. V trimming: 3 bases; J trimming: 8 bases; junction bases outside the gene matches: 20.

This clone was detected only once. The same CDR3 can be traced to other DNA sequences in this sample. The rearrangement uses TRBV2 and TRBJ2-2; D perhaps matches TRBD2 (6 bases). Trimming removed 9 bases at V and 2 bases at J, with 10 bases between. Germline V gene data show CDR1 as SNHLY and CDR2 as FYNNEI. The CDR3 is 13 amino acids. The CDR3 DNA is TGTGCCAGGGGACTCCCCAACACCGGGGAGCTGTTTTTT. It translates to CARGLPNTGELFF.

The rearrangement joins TRBV5-1 to TRBJ2-1, with TRBD1 matching over 8 bases. The germline V gene encodes CDR1 SGHRS and CDR2 YFSETQ. The ends lost 4 bases at V and 5 bases at J; junction bases unmatched: 8. CDR3 length equals 15 residues. The CDR3 coding sequence is TGCGCCAGCAGCCTCGGCAGGGGGCCGGACAATGAGCAGTTCTTC. Its protein is CASSLGRGPDNEQFF. Based on the CDR3 plus reference TRBV5-1 and TRBJ2-1, the full variable domain is KAGVTQTPRYLIKTRGQQVTLSCSPISGHRSVSWYQQTPGQGLQFLFEYFSETQRNKGNFPGRFSGRQFSNSRSEMNVSTLELGDSALYLCASSLGRGPDNEQFFGPGTRLTVL.

The V and J genes are TRBV27 and TRBJ1-1, with D perhaps TRBD1 (5 bases). The germline V gene encodes CDR1 MNHEY and CDR2 SMNVEV (reference sequence). The V gene lost 5 bases and the J gene lost 5 bases, with 9 bases spanning the gap. The CDR3 is 12 residues long. This chain's CDR3 is CASSPGKTEAFF. Here the CDR3 DNA reads TGTGCCAGCAGTCCAGGGAAGACTGAAGCTTTCTTT.

The chain combines TRBV5-4 with TRBJ1-1, with TRBD1 identical over 7 bases. Germline V CDR1 and CDR2: SGHNT, YYREEE (reference sequence). V lost 1 base to trimming and J lost 4 bases; unmatched junction nucleotides: 4. The CDR3 extends over 14 amino acids. DNA for the CDR3: TGTGCCAGCAGCTTGATCCACAGGGGCACTGAAGCTTTCTTT. This sequence encodes CASSLIHRGTEAFF.

The chain is built from TRBV5-6 and TRBJ2-5; D gene uncertain. The CDR3 extends over 12 amino acids. Germline values: CDR1 SGHDT, CDR2 YYEEEE. Trimming shortened V by 0 bases and J by 4 bases, and 4 bases separated the two germline ends. CDR3 in DNA: TGTGCCAGCAGCTTGGCAACAGAGACCCAGTACTTC. Its translation: CASSLATETQYF.

V and J are TRBV11-2 and TRBJ2-5; D is undetermined. Per germline, CDR1 SGHAT and CDR2 FQNNGV. This CDR3 spans 12 amino acids. The V gene lost 5 bases and the J gene lost 5 bases, with 9 bases spanning the gap. The DNA of the CDR3 is TGTGCCAGCAGCCCCCAGACTGAGACCCAGTACTTC. Translating gives CASSPQTETQYF.

The chain recombines TRBV6-5 with TRBJ2-2; D is unclear. This CDR3 spans 13 amino acids. Deletions cut 2 bases from V and 5 bases from J, with 6 bases between. From germline, CDR1 is MNHEY and CDR2 SVGAGI. CDR3 in DNA: TGTGCCAGCAGTTACGAGGAGACCGGGGAGCTGTTTTTT. This sequence encodes CASSYEETGELFF.

The chain couples TRBV5-4 to TRBJ1-2, with 8 positions matching TRBD1. CDR3 size: 14 residues. Trimming removed 2 bases from V and 3 bases from J; junction bases left unmatched: 3. Germline assignment: CDR1 SGHNT and CDR2 YYREEE (reference sequence). CDR3 protein: CASSLQGGDYGYTF. In DNA, the CDR3 is TGTGCCAGCAGCTTACAGGGGGGTGACTATGGCTACACCTTC.

This clone has only one observation. The chain recombines TRBV5-6 with TRBJ2-7; D is perhaps TRBD1 (5 bases). The CDR3 loop spans 13 amino acids. Trimming removed 7 bases from V and 3 bases from J, with 14 bases in between. CDR1 and CDR2 (germline): SGHDT, YYEEEE. The CDR3 DNA reads as TGTGCCAGCTCTGGGGCAGGGCGCTACGAGCAGTACTTC. Translation: CASSGAGRYEQYF.

V is TRBV27 and J is TRBJ1-5, with D unclear. With 3 bases removed from V and 6 bases from J, the gap between germline ends came to 9 bases. This CDR3 contains 13 residues. The germline V gene encodes CDR1 MNHEY and CDR2 SMNVEV (reference sequence). DNA for the CDR3: TGTGCCAGCAGTTTGGTGGTATCTCAGCCCCAGCATTTT. Translating it yields CASSLVVSQPQHF.

V and J are TRBV11-2 and TRBJ2-3, with 8 nucleotides matching TRBD2. Germline V lookup: CDR1 SGHAT, CDR2 FQNNGV. Trimming at V came to 5 bases and at J to 2 bases, leaving 12 bases not matched to a gene. CDR3 length: 17 amino acids. CDR3 DNA sequence: TGTGCCAGCAGCCGAGCGGGGGCCGAGCTTTCCACAGATACGCAGTATTTT. This gives the protein CASSRAGAELSTDTQYF.

V gene TRBV28 combines with J gene TRBJ2-3; no definite D call. Germline CDR1 reads MDHEN; CDR2 reads SYDVKM. The CDR3 is made up of 16 amino acids. Trimming stripped 1 base from V and 0 bases from J, with 11 bases between. CDR3 region: CASSLLSDQSTDTQYF. Here the CDR3 DNA reads TGTGCCAGCAGTTTATTGTCGGACCAGAGCACAGATACGCAGTATTTT.

V and J are TRBV4-3 and TRBJ2-7; 8 bases map to TRBD2. Germline V gene lookup returns CDR1 LGHNA and CDR2 YSLEER. The J segment lost 3 bases and the V segment lost 0 bases, leaving 1 base of the junction unmatched. This CDR3 has 14 amino acids. This chain's CDR3 is CASSQELAVYEQYF. The DNA for the CDR3 is TGCGCCAGCAGCCAAGAACTAGCGGTCTACGAGCAGTACTTC.

The rearrangement links TRBV7-2 to TRBJ1-1; no firm D call. This CDR3 region has 14 residues. V was shortened by 2 bases and J by 0 bases, with 7 bases between the two germline ends. Germline V gene data show CDR1 as SGHTA and CDR2 as FQGNSA. CDR3 region: CASSLSGMNTEAFF. The DNA for the CDR3 is TGTGCCAGCAGCTTATCGGGGATGAACACTGAAGCTTTCTTT. The whole variable domain, filled in from reference TRBV7-2 and TRBJ1-1, reads GAGVSQSPSNKVTEKGKDVELRCDPISGHTALYWYRQSLGQGLEFLIYFQGNSAPDKSGLPSDRFSAERTGGSVSTLTIQRTQQEDSAVYLCASSLSGMNTEAFFGQGTRLTVV.

The chain employs TRBV4-3 and TRBJ2-7; 7 bases agree with TRBD2. Germline V gene lookup returns CDR1 LGHNA and CDR2 YSLEER. V lost 0 bases to trimming and J lost 2 bases; unmatched junction nucleotides: 4. The CDR3 covers 15 residues. The CDR3 reads CASSQEIAGPYEQYF. Here the CDR3 DNA reads TGCGCCAGCAGCCAAGAGATAGCGGGCCCCTACGAGCAGTACTTC.

This clone came up a few times. The gene calls are TRBV9 and TRBJ1-2; the match to TRBD1 covers 8 bases. J was trimmed by 5 bases and V by 0 bases; bases with no gene match: 3. The CDR3 runs 14 residues. Germline CDR1 and CDR2: SGDLS and YYNGEE. The DNA of the CDR3 is TGTGCCAGCAGCGTAGGGACAGGGAGGTATGGCTACACCTTC. Its translation: CASSVGTGRYGYTF.

This chain uses TRBV6-1 with TRBJ2-1, with D unresolved. The CDR3 totals 15 residues. Germline lookup yields CDR1 MNHNS and CDR2 SASEGT. The V gene lost 0 bases and the J gene lost 7 bases, with 13 bases spanning the gap. CDR3 sequence (DNA): TGTGCCAGCAGTGAAGCGCTGGGTCAGCCTAATGAGCAGTTCTTC. Its translation: CASSEALGQPNEQFF.

For the CDR3, the DNA is TGCGCCAGCAGCTTGGGAGGGTTGAACACTGAAGCTTTCTTT. This encodes CASSLGGLNTEAFF. This chain joins TRBV5-1 and TRBJ1-1, with D uncertain. Germline V gene data show CDR1 as SGHRS and CDR2 as YFSETQ. This CDR3 has 14 amino acids. Trimming took 0 bases from V and 0 from J, leaving 6 bases between them. Full variable domain (remainder filled in from reference TRBV5-1 and TRBJ1-1): KAGVTQTPRYLIKTRGQQVTLSCSPISGHRSVSWYQQTPGQGLQFLFEYFSETQRNKGNFPGRFSGRQFSNSRSEMNVSTLELGDSALYLCASSLGGLNTEAFFGQGTRLTVV.